The 5 T cell receptor beta chains below were found in one sample sequenced in a study of CD8+ T cells in alopecia areata. Sequencing relied on a cDNA template that was reverse transcribed from extracted RNA. The data were produced by immunoSEQ multiplex PCR, yet TCRdb's version contains in-frame clones alone and is incomplete. This sample has approximately 31,000 clones, with 60% to 85% found just once. The source material was NKG2D-low CD8+ T cells sorted from blood. These receptors came from a human donor with alopecia areata.

This chain links TRBV7-9 with TRBJ2-3; possible D gene TRBD2, 5 bases. The CDR3 length is 12 residues. Trimming removed 5 bases at V and 13 bases at J, with 16 bases between. CDR1 and CDR2 (germline): SEHNR, FQNEAQ (reference sequence). The CDR3 DNA reads as TGTGCCAGCAGCCCGATGTCCGGGGTCGAGTATTTT. The encoded protein is CASSPMSGVEYF.

This sequence joins TRBV2 and TRBJ2-3, with a tentative D call TRBD2 (6 bases). CDR1 is SNHLY, CDR2 FYNNEI, per germline. This CDR3 is built from 13 residues. Deletions cut 6 bases from V and 2 bases from J, with 9 bases between. CDR3 sequence reads: CASSGTYTDTQYF. CDR3 sequence (DNA): TGTGCCAGCAGCGGGACTTACACAGATACGCAGTATTTT.

The chain employs TRBV19 and TRBJ2-1, with unresolved D. The V end lost 3 bases, the J end lost 9 bases, and 9 bases lay between the germline ends. Looked up from germline, CDR1 is LNHDA and CDR2 is SQIVND (reference sequence). This CDR3 comprises 12 residues. The CDR3 nucleotides are TGTGCCAGTAGTATGGGCCCCCCTGAGCAGTTCTTC. This encodes CASSMGPPEQFF.

The table lists this clone with a few counts. This rearrangement joins TRBV14 to TRBJ2-3, with 8 bases fitting TRBD2. The CDR3 is 15 amino acids. Germline assignment: CDR1 SGHDN and CDR2 FVKESK. V trimming: 1 base; J trimming: 2 bases; junction bases outside the gene matches: 2. CDR3 amino acids: CASSQGLAYTDTQYF. CDR3 DNA: TGTGCCAGCAGCCAAGGACTAGCGTACACAGATACGCAGTATTTT.

The chain couples TRBV7-9 to TRBJ2-5; no definite D call. The germline V and J ends were trimmed by 5 bases and 0 bases, with 10 bases remaining between them. The CDR3 runs to 14 residues. The germline gives CDR1 SEHNR, CDR2 FQNEAQ (reference sequence). The CDR3 is CASSPPLHQETQYF. For the CDR3, the DNA is TGTGCCAGCAGCCCGCCGTTACACCAAGAGACCCAGTACTTC.